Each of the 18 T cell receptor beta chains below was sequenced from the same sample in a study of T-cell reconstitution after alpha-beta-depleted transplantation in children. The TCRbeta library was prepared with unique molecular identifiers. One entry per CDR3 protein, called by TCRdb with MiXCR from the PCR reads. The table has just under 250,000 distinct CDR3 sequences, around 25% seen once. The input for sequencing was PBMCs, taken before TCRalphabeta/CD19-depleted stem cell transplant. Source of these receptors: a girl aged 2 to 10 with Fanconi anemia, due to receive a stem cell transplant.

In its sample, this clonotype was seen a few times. This CDR3 reads CASSLGVNYGYTF. In nucleotides, the CDR3 is TGTGCCAGCAGCTTAGGGGTCAACTATGGCTACACCTTC. The chain has TRBV7-8 and TRBJ1-2; D gene ambiguous. In germline, CDR1 is SGHVS, CDR2 FQNEAQ. This CDR3 spans 13 amino acids. The ends were cut back, 1 base at V and 2 bases at J, with 5 bases in the middle.

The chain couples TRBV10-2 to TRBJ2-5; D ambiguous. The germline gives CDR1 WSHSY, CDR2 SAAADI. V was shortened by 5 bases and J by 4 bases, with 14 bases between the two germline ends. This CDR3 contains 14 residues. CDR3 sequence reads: CASSSSVLRETQYF. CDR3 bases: TGCGCCAGCAGTTCCTCGGTGCTAAGAGAGACCCAGTACTTC.

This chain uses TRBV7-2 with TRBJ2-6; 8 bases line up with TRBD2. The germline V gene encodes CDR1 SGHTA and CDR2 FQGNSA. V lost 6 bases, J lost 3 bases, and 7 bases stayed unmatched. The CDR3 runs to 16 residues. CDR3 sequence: CASSPRGGLGANVLTF. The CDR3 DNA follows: TGTGCCAGCAGTCCTCGGGGGGGGCTTGGGGCCAACGTCCTGACTTTC.

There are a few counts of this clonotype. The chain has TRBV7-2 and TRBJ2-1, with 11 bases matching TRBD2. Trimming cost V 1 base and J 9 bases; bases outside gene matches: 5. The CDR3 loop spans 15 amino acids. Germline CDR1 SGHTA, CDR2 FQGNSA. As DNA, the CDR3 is TGTGCCAGCAGCTTAGGTAGCGGGGGGGCGTTTGAGCAGTTCTTC. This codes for CASSLGSGGAFEQFF.

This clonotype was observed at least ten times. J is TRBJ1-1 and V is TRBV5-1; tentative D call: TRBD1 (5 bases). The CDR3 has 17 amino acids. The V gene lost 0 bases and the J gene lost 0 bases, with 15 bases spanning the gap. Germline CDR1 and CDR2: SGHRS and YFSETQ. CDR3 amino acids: CASSLEWGKALNTEAFF. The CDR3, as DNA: TGCGCCAGCAGCTTGGAATGGGGGAAGGCCTTGAACACTGAAGCTTTCTTT.

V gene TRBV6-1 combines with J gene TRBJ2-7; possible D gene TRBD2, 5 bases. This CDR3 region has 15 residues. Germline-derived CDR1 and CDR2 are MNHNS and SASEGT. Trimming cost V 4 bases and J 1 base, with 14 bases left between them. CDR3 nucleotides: TGTGCCAGCAGTGGCGCGTGGGAGAGGTCCTACGAGCAGTACTTC. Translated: CASSGAWERSYEQYF.

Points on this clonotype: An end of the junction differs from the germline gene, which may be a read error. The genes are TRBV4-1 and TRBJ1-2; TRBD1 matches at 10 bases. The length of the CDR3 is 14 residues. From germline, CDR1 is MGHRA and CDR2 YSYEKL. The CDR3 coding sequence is TGCGCCAGCAGCCAAGAGGGGACAGGGGCCTTCTACAGCTTC. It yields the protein CASSQEGTGAFYSF.

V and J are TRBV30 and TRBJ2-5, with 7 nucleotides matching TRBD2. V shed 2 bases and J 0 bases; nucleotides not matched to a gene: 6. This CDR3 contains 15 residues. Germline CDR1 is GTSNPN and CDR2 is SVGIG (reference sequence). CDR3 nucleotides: TGTGCCTGGAGTCCTATGGGGGGGTACCAAGAGACCCAGTACTTC. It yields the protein CAWSPMGGYQETQYF.

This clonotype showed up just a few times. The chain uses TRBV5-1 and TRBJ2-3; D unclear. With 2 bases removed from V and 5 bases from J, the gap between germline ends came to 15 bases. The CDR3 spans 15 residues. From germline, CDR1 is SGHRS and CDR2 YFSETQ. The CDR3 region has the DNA TGCGCCAGCAGCTTACTAATTCAGACCGGAGATACGCAGTATTTT. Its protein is CASSLLIQTGDTQYF.

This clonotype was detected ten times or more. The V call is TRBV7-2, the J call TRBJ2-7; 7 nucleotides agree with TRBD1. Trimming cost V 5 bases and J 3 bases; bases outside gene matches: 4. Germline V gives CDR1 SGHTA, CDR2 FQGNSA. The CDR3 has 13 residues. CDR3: CASSHGDSYEQYF. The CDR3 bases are TGTGCCAGCAGCCATGGGGACAGCTACGAGCAGTACTTC.

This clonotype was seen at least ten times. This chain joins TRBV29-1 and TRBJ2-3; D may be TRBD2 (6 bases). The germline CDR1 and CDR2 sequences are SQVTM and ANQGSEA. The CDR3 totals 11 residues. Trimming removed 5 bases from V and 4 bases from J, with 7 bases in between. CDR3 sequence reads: CSVSGSDTQYF. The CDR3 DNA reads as TGCAGCGTTAGCGGGTCAGATACGCAGTATTTT.

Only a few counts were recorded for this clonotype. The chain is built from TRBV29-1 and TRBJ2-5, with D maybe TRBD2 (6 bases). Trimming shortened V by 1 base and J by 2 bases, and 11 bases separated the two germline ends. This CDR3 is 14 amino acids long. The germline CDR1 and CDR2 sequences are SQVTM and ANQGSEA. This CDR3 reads CSVEVADQQETQYF. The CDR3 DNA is TGCAGCGTTGAAGTAGCGGACCAACAAGAGACCCAGTACTTC.

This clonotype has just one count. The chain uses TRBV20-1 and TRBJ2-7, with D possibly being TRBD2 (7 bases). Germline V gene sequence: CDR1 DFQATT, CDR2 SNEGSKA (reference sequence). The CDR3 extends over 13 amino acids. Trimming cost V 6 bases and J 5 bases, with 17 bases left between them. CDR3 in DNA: TGCAGTGCGACAGGCGGGAGTCAGAACGAGCAGTACTTC. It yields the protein CSATGGSQNEQYF.

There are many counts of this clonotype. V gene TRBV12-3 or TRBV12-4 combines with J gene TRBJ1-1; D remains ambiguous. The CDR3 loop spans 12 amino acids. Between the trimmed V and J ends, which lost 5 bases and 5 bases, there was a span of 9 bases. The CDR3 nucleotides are TGTGCCAGCAGTGCCTATACTACTGAAGCTTTCTTT. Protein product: CASSAYTTEAFF.

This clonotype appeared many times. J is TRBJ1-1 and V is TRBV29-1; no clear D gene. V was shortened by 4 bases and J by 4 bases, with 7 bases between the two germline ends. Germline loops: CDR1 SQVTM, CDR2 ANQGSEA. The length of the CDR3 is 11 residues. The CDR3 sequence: CSVATVTEAFF. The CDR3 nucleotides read TGCAGCGTTGCCACCGTCACTGAAGCTTTCTTT.

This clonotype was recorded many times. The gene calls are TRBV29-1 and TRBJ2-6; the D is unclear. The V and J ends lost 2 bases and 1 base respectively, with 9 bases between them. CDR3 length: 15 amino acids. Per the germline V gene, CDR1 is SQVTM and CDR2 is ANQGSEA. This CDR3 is CSVERPPSGANVLTF. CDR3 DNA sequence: TGCAGCGTTGAACGTCCACCGTCTGGGGCCAACGTCCTGACTTTC.

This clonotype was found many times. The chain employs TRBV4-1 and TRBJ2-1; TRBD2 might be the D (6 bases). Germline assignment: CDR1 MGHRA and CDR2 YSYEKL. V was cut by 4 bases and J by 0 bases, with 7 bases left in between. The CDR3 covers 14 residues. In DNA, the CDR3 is TGCGCCAGCAGCCCGGGGGTCTCCTACAATGAGCAGTTCTTC. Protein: CASSPGVSYNEQFF.

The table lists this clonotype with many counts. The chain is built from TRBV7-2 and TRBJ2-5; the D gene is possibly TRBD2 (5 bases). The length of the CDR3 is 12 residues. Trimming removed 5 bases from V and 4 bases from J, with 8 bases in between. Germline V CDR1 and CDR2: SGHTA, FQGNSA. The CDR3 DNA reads TGTGCCAGCAGCCCGGGGTTAGAGACCCAGTACTTC. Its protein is CASSPGLETQYF.